One and the same sample provided the 17 T cell receptor beta chains below, sequenced in a study of graft-versus-host responses after intestinal transplantation. Here immunoSEQ multiplex PCR was the method, and the copy in TCRdb shows in-frame clones only, minus some. In the table there are about 100,000 clones, about 90% of which are singletons. Their cognate antigens are unknown. The material sequenced was unstimulated CD4+ T cells sorted from spleen or lymph node cells, taken before intestinal transplant. Source of these receptors: a human donor who received an intestinal transplant.

The chain has TRBV4-2 and TRBJ1-2; D might be TRBD1 (6 bases). CDR3 length: 17 residues. Trimming left V 2 bases short and J 0 bases short, with 16 bases between. Per the germline V gene, CDR1 is LGHNA and CDR2 is YNFKEQ. The CDR3 loop is CASSQLTPRGTNYGYTF. CDR3 DNA: TGTGCCAGCAGCCAACTAACACCGAGGGGGACTAACTATGGCTACACCTTC.

This clone was recorded only once. The rearrangement links TRBV5-4 to TRBJ2-3, with TRBD1 matching 8 bases. The J segment lost 4 bases and the V segment lost 0 bases, leaving 7 bases of the junction unmatched. The CDR3 totals 16 residues. Looked up from germline, CDR1 is SGHNT and CDR2 is YYREEE (reference sequence). The CDR3 sequence is CASSLGGDRIPDTQYF. CDR3 sequence (DNA): TGTGCCAGCAGCTTGGGAGGGGACAGGATACCAGATACGCAGTATTTT.

This clone has a handful of counts. This chain joins TRBV19 and TRBJ2-1; weak D call: TRBD1 (5 bases). This CDR3 comprises 15 residues. Germline V gene lookup returns CDR1 LNHDA and CDR2 SQIVND (reference sequence). Trimming left V 5 bases short and J 6 bases short, with 17 bases between. The CDR3 is CASSGLGDSRNEQFF. For the CDR3, the DNA is TGTGCCAGTAGTGGCCTTGGAGACAGCCGCAATGAGCAGTTCTTC.

The V and J genes are TRBV29-1 and TRBJ2-5; D perhaps matches TRBD2 (6 bases). Trimming shortened V by 5 bases and J by 3 bases, and 10 bases separated the two germline ends. Germline CDR1 SQVTM, CDR2 ANQGSEA. The CDR3 extends over 12 amino acids. CDR3 DNA sequence: TGCAGCGTTAGGGGACTGAAAGAGACCCAGTACTTC. This gives the protein CSVRGLKETQYF. Filled out from reference TRBV29-1 and TRBJ2-5, the complete variable domain reads SAVISQKPSRDICQRGTSLTIQCQVDSQVTMMFWYRQQPGQSLTLIATANQGSEATYESGFVIDKFPISRPNLTFSTLTVSNMSPEDSSIYLCSVRGLKETQYFGPGTRLLVL.

This chain uses TRBV5-5 with TRBJ1-1, with 12 positions matching TRBD1. The CDR3 contains 15 residues. The trim removed 5 bases at V and 9 bases at J, leaving 11 bases unmatched. CDR1 and CDR2 (germline): SGHKS, YYEKEE (reference sequence). Here the CDR3 DNA reads TGTGCCAGCAGTCTGCTCGGGACAGGGGGCTCCAAAGCTTTCTTT. It encodes CASSLLGTGGSKAFF.

V and J are TRBV6-5 and TRBJ1-6; 10 bases align to TRBD1. Trimming at V came to 2 bases and at J to 12 bases, leaving 10 bases not matched to a gene. The CDR3 is 16 amino acids. In germline, CDR1 is MNHEY, CDR2 SVGAGI. The CDR3 nucleotides read TGTGCCAGCAGTTACGAGACGCCGGGACAGGGGTTACCCCTCCACTTT. Its protein product is CASSYETPGQGLPLHF.

V and J are TRBV11-2 and TRBJ2-1; D is possibly TRBD1 (6 bases). The CDR3 sequence is 12 residues long. The germline V and J ends were trimmed by 3 bases and 15 bases, with 15 bases remaining between them. Germline CDR1 and CDR2: SGHAT and FQNNGV. For the CDR3, the DNA is TGTGCCAGCAGCTTGGGGGCCGAGGCCCGGTTCTTC. It translates to CASSLGAEARFF.

V usage is TRBV5-1 and J usage is TRBJ1-5; D may be TRBD1 (5 bases). This CDR3 is built from 13 residues. The V and J ends lost 3 bases and 3 bases respectively, with 7 bases between them. CDR1 is SGHRS, CDR2 YFSETQ, per germline. The CDR3 spells CASSSGTNQPQHF. CDR3 DNA sequence: TGCGCCAGCAGCTCCGGGACCAATCAGCCCCAGCATTTT.

The chain recombines TRBV11-2 with TRBJ2-1, with D unclear. CDR1 is SGHAT, CDR2 FQNNGV, per germline. This CDR3 is 17 amino acids long. V was pared by 4 bases and J by 1 base, with 17 bases between. CDR3 sequence reads: CASSSRRKYRSYNEQFF. CDR3 coding DNA: TGTGCCAGCAGCTCGCGTCGGAAGTATCGGTCCTACAATGAGCAGTTCTTC. Combining the CDR3 with reference TRBV11-2 and TRBJ2-1 gives the whole variable domain EAGVAQSPRYKIIEKRQSVAFWCNPISGHATLYWYQQILGQGPKLLIQFQNNGVVDDSQLPKDRFSAERLKGVDSTLKIQPAKLEDSAVYLCASSSRRKYRSYNEQFFGPGTRLTVL.

This chain links TRBV6-5 with TRBJ2-7; D gene ambiguous. Germline assignment: CDR1 MNHEY and CDR2 SVGAGI. The CDR3 loop spans 14 amino acids. V was clipped by 5 bases and J by 7 bases, with 18 bases between them. The CDR3: CASSEYGSVREQYF. CDR3 coding DNA: TGTGCCAGCAGTGAATATGGATCCGTGAGGGAGCAGTACTTC.

The gene calls are TRBV10-2 and TRBJ1-4; D may be TRBD1 (5 bases). This CDR3 is built from 14 residues. CDR1 and CDR2 (germline): WSHSY, SAAADI. V lost 8 bases, J lost 7 bases, and 17 bases lay in between. In DNA form, the CDR3 reads TGCGCCAGCCGGGAGGCAGGGAACCGTGAAAAACTGTTTTTT. Translating it yields CASREAGNREKLFF.

The J gene is TRBJ2-7, the V gene TRBV10-1, with 7 bases fitting TRBD1. The CDR3 has 14 amino acids. Germline V gene sequence: CDR1 WNHNN, CDR2 SYGVQD (reference sequence). The ends lost 7 bases at V and 4 bases at J; junction bases unmatched: 10. The CDR3 DNA reads as TGCGCCAGCACCTTTACAGGGACAGCTTACGAGCAGTACTTC. This encodes CASTFTGTAYEQYF.

V is TRBV5-4 and J is TRBJ1-6; 10 bases line up with TRBD1. Germline-derived CDR1 and CDR2 are SGHNT and YYREEE (reference sequence). J lost 6 bases, V lost 5 bases, and 8 bases had no gene match. The CDR3 totals 16 residues. This chain's CDR3 is CASSSRTGGSNSPLHF. CDR3 nucleotide sequence: TGTGCCAGCAGTTCGAGGACAGGGGGATCTAATTCACCCCTCCACTTT.

The V call is TRBV6-6, the J call TRBJ2-2; weak D call: TRBD1 (6 bases). This CDR3 has 15 residues. Germline V lookup: CDR1 MNHNY, CDR2 SVGAGI (reference sequence). V was shortened by 5 bases and J by 0 bases, with 10 bases between the two germline ends. DNA of the CDR3: TGTGCCAGCAGTCCCCGGACAGCGAACACCGGGGAGCTGTTTTTT. This sequence encodes CASSPRTANTGELFF.

The chain is built from TRBV7-9 and TRBJ1-6; tentative D call: TRBD1 (6 bases). Germline V gene data show CDR1 as SEHNR and CDR2 as FQNEAQ (reference sequence). V was trimmed by 5 bases and J by 10 bases, leaving 21 bases between them. The CDR3 extends over 16 amino acids. The CDR3 coding sequence is TGTGCCAGCAGCCCCAGGGGATCGGGGAGAGCATCACCCCTCCACTTT. It translates to CASSPRGSGRASPLHF.

The chain recombines TRBV10-3 with TRBJ1-5, with D perhaps matching TRBD1 (5 bases). Germline V CDR1 and CDR2: ENHRY, SYGVKD. This CDR3 contains 12 residues. V lost 8 bases and J 5 bases, leaving 10 bases between the germline ends. For the CDR3, the DNA is TGTGCCATCCAGGGTACAGATCAGCCCCAGCATTTT. Its translation is CAIQGTDQPQHF.

This rearrangement joins TRBV5-1 to TRBJ2-3; the match to TRBD2 covers 10 bases. From germline, CDR1 is SGHRS and CDR2 YFSETQ. The ends lost 1 base at V and 2 bases at J; junction bases unmatched: 4. CDR3 length equals 16 residues. CDR3 sequence (DNA): TGCGCCAGCAGCTTGTGGACTAGCGGCTCCACAGATACGCAGTATTTT. This encodes CASSLWTSGSTDTQYF.